These 13 T cell receptor beta chains originate from one sample sequenced in a study of monozygotic twins with inflammatory bowel disease. TCRdb reanalyzed the 5' RACE reads and collapses them to one entry per CDR3 protein, without DNA. This sample's table has roughly 160,000 distinct CDR3 sequences. Material: blood. These TCRs come from a human donor with ulcerative colitis or Crohn's disease, or a healthy co-twin of an affected twin (not recorded which).

J is TRBJ2-3 and V is TRBV7-9; without DNA, the TCRdb call of TRBD2 cannot be checked. This CDR3 has 16 amino acids. Germline V CDR1 and CDR2: SEHNR, FQNEAQ (reference sequence). CDR3: CASSLARASKTDTQYF.

This rearrangement joins TRBV2 to TRBJ1-1. The CDR3 is made up of 13 amino acids. CDR1 is SNHLY and CDR2 is FYNNEI in the germline V gene. CDR3 residues: CASRIREEGEAFF.

V gene TRBV30 combines with J gene TRBJ1-2; TCRdb designates TRBD1, a call that cannot be tested without DNA. The CDR3 covers 15 residues. Germline CDR1 is GTSNPN and CDR2 is SVGIG (reference sequence). The CDR3 reads CAWSGGRVASYGYTF. The full variable domain, in which reference TRBV30 and TRBJ1-2 provide the parts outside the CDR3, is SQTIHQWPATLVQPVGSPLSLECTVEGTSNPNLYWYRQAAGRGLQLLFYSVGIGQISSEVPQNLSASRPQDRQFILSSKKLLLSDSGFYLCAWSGGRVASYGYTFGSGTRLTVV.

This chain joins TRBV18 and TRBJ2-7. The CDR3 spans 15 residues. Germline CDR1 is KGHSH and CDR2 is LQKENI. The CDR3 reads CASSPSGQGPYEQYF.

This chain links TRBV4-1 with TRBJ1-4. Germline values: CDR1 MGHRA, CDR2 YSYEKL. The CDR3 has 14 amino acids. This chain's CDR3 is CASSHGSHNEKLFF.

The chain uses TRBV4-3 and TRBJ2-7; there is no DNA to check the TCRdb D call of TRBD1. In germline, CDR1 is LGHNA, CDR2 YSLEER. This CDR3 is 15 amino acids long. CDR3 sequence: CASSQARGLYYEQYF.

The J gene is TRBJ2-1, the V gene TRBV12-3 or TRBV12-4. CDR3 length: 15 amino acids. CDR3 in amino acids: CASILRGNSYNEQFF.

This chain uses TRBV5-1 with TRBJ2-2. There are 12 residues in the CDR3. In germline, CDR1 is SGHRS, CDR2 YFSETQ. The CDR3 loop is CASRDRTGELFF.

The chain combines TRBV11-2 with TRBJ1-6; the TCRdb D gene call, TRBD1, has no DNA to confirm it. The CDR3 consists of 16 residues. Germline lookup yields CDR1 SGHAT and CDR2 FQNNGV. CDR3 amino acids: CASSSIGQGPNSPLHF. Combining the CDR3 with reference TRBV11-2 and TRBJ1-6 gives the whole variable domain EAGVAQSPRYKIIEKRQSVAFWCNPISGHATLYWYQQILGQGPKLLIQFQNNGVVDDSQLPKDRFSAERLKGVDSTLKIQPAKLEDSAVYLCASSSIGQGPNSPLHFGNGTRLTVT.

V and J are TRBV11-2 and TRBJ2-3. Germline lookup yields CDR1 SGHAT and CDR2 FQNNGV. The CDR3 consists of 15 residues. The CDR3 loop reads CASSSQLVRTDTQYF.

The chain joins TRBV7-2 to TRBJ2-7; TCRdb designates TRBD1, a call that cannot be tested without DNA. Germline CDR1 reads SGHTA; CDR2 reads FQGNSA. CDR3 length: 13 residues. CDR3 sequence reads: CASSSGPPYEQYF. The whole variable domain, filled in from reference TRBV7-2 and TRBJ2-7, reads GAGVSQSPSNKVTEKGKDVELRCDPISGHTALYWYRQSLGQGLEFLIYFQGNSAPDKSGLPSDRFSAERTGGSVSTLTIQRTQQEDSAVYLCASSSGPPYEQYFGPGTRLTVT.

The rearrangement links TRBV7-2 to TRBJ1-2; the D call of TRBD1 rests on TCRdb alone, since no DNA is present to check it. The CDR3 is 16 amino acids. The V gene's germline CDR1 is SGHTA and CDR2 FQGNSA. CDR3 protein: CASSWLPGQGSEGYTF.

The chain couples TRBV10-1 to TRBJ1-5; the D gene TCRdb calls, TRBD1, cannot be checked with no DNA. This CDR3 comprises 13 residues. In germline, CDR1 is WNHNN, CDR2 SYGVQD (reference sequence). The CDR3: CASSTGVNQPQHF.